This passage covers 27 T cell receptor beta chains from one sample sequenced in a study of memory CD4+ T cells and cytomegalovirus serostatus. The sort gate was single viable CD3+CD4+CD8-CD45RO+ cells for memory CD4+ T cells. The repertoire was sequenced with immunoSEQ multiplex PCR; TCRdb's copy has only in-frame clones and lacks some. The sample consists of 40,000 to 55,000 clones, around four fifths of them appearing once. The sample was memory CD4+ T cells from blood. The source is an adult in good health and CMV-seropositive.

This clone was found once. V usage is TRBV5-6 and J usage is TRBJ2-5, with 8 bases identical to TRBD2. The germline CDR1 and CDR2 sequences are SGHDT and YYEEEE. Unmatched junction bases numbered 11, after V lost 5 bases and J lost 5 bases. The CDR3 is 15 amino acids. The CDR3 here is CASSFLSGGAETQYF. The DNA for the CDR3 is TGTGCCAGCAGTTTTCTGAGCGGGGGCGCGGAGACCCAGTACTTC.

V usage is TRBV5-1 and J usage is TRBJ1-1; 7 nucleotides line up with TRBD1. The length of the CDR3 is 16 residues. V trimming: 3 bases; J trimming: 4 bases; junction bases outside the gene matches: 12. The germline CDR1 and CDR2 sequences are SGHRS and YFSETQ. CDR3 coding DNA: TGCGCCAGCAGCTCGGCGGTCCTGACAGGGCCCACTGAAGCTTTCTTT. Protein product: CASSSAVLTGPTEAFF. Using reference TRBV5-1 and TRBJ1-1 for the parts outside the CDR3, the full variable domain is KAGVTQTPRYLIKTRGQQVTLSCSPISGHRSVSWYQQTPGQGLQFLFEYFSETQRNKGNFPGRFSGRQFSNSRSEMNVSTLELGDSALYLCASSSAVLTGPTEAFFGQGTRLTVV.

This rearrangement joins TRBV7-2 to TRBJ2-7; a weak D match, TRBD1 (5 bases). The CDR3 covers 14 residues. Trimming pared 5 bases from V and 3 bases from J, leaving 14 bases between. CDR1 is SGHTA and CDR2 is FQGNSA in the germline V gene. CDR3 in amino acids: CASSPVGANYEQYF. Written as DNA, the CDR3 is TGTGCCAGCAGCCCAGTTGGGGCCAACTACGAGCAGTACTTC. Full variable domain (outside the CDR3, taken from reference TRBV7-2 and TRBJ2-7): GAGVSQSPSNKVTEKGKDVELRCDPISGHTALYWYRQSLGQGLEFLIYFQGNSAPDKSGLPSDRFSAERTGGSVSTLTIQRTQQEDSAVYLCASSPVGANYEQYFGPGTRLTVT.

The V call is TRBV29-1, the J call TRBJ2-7; D gene unclear. The CDR3 extends over 13 amino acids. V was clipped by 4 bases and J by 5 bases, with 15 bases between them. Per the germline V gene, CDR1 is SQVTM and CDR2 is ANQGSEA. CDR3 coding DNA: TGCAGCGTTGGTGGTGGCGTTGCCAACGAGCAGTACTTC. Protein sequence: CSVGGGVANEQYF.

The chain has TRBV19 and TRBJ2-7, with a possible D match to TRBD2 (5 bases). In germline, CDR1 is LNHDA, CDR2 SQIVND (reference sequence). V lost 2 bases and J lost 6, with 11 bases in between. The CDR3 has 13 amino acids. The chain's CDR3 is CASSIHIRGEQYF. The CDR3 DNA follows: TGTGCCAGTAGTATACACATTCGGGGCGAGCAGTACTTC.

The chain has TRBV7-2 and TRBJ1-1; 9 positions match TRBD1. Germline V gene sequence: CDR1 SGHTA, CDR2 FQGNSA. The V gene end was trimmed by 5 bases and the J gene end by 4 bases; junction bases not matched to a gene: 8. CDR3 size: 15 residues. CDR3 in DNA: TGTGCCAGCAGCCCAGGGACAGGGTATCCCACTGAAGCTTTCTTT. This gives the protein CASSPGTGYPTEAFF. The full variable domain, completed using reference TRBV7-2 and TRBJ1-1, is GAGVSQSPSNKVTEKGKDVELRCDPISGHTALYWYRQSLGQGLEFLIYFQGNSAPDKSGLPSDRFSAERTGGSVSTLTIQRTQQEDSAVYLCASSPGTGYPTEAFFGQGTRLTVV.

The CDR3 loop reads CASSLSGRAYQPQHF. The CDR3 DNA follows: TGTGCCAGCAGTCTCTCTGGGAGGGCTTACCAGCCCCAGCATTTT. V gene TRBV28 combines with J gene TRBJ1-5, with D hard to call. The V gene's germline CDR1 is MDHEN and CDR2 SYDVKM. Trimming cost V 5 bases and J 7 bases, with 18 bases left between them. This CDR3 is built from 15 residues. The whole variable domain, remainder taken from reference TRBV28 and TRBJ1-5, is DVKVTQSSRYLVKRTGEKVFLECVQDMDHENMFWYRQDPGLGLRLIYFSYDVKMKEKGDIPEGYSVSREKKERFSLILESASTNQTSMYLCASSLSGRAYQPQHFGDGTRLSIL.

The chain employs TRBV4-1 and TRBJ2-7; TRBD2 might be the D (5 bases). CDR1 is MGHRA and CDR2 is YSYEKL in the germline V gene. The CDR3 runs 15 residues. V was shortened by 1 base and J by 3 bases, with 13 bases between the two germline ends. The CDR3 loop is CASSQGRAGGYEQYF. CDR3 coding DNA: TGCGCCAGCAGCCAAGGTAGGGCAGGAGGCTACGAGCAGTACTTC.

This clone was seen once. The chain carries TRBV5-6 and TRBJ2-3; D is uncertain. Per germline, CDR1 SGHDT and CDR2 YYEEEE. Trimming removed 2 bases from V and 0 bases from J, with 7 bases in between. The CDR3 is 14 residues long. The CDR3: CASSLPLSTDTQYF. Here the CDR3 DNA reads TGTGCCAGCAGCTTACCACTTAGCACAGATACGCAGTATTTT.

The V gene is TRBV6-5, the J gene TRBJ1-2, with 9 bases that match TRBD1. Germline CDR1 reads MNHEY; CDR2 reads SVGAGI. The CDR3 consists of 16 residues. V gave up 0 bases and J gave up 3 bases; unmatched junction bases: 5. The CDR3 protein is CASSYSGTGSYYGYTF. The CDR3 DNA is TGTGCCAGCAGTTACTCCGGGACAGGGTCCTACTATGGCTACACCTTC.

The V and J genes are TRBV7-8 and TRBJ1-5; D remains ambiguous. Germline CDR1 and CDR2: SGHVS and FQNEAQ. The CDR3 runs 12 residues. Trimming removed 1 base from V and 7 bases from J, with 5 bases in between. The CDR3 sequence is CASSLVSQPQHF. The CDR3 DNA is TGTGCCAGCAGCTTAGTCAGCCAGCCCCAGCATTTT.

J is TRBJ2-5 and V is TRBV19, with 8 bases lining up with TRBD1. The V gene end was trimmed by 3 bases and the J gene end by 4 bases; junction bases not matched to a gene: 10. The CDR3 is 16 residues long. Germline V lookup: CDR1 LNHDA, CDR2 SQIVND (reference sequence). CDR3 nucleotides: TGTGCCAGTAGTATGGGGTTAACAGGGGGTGGAGAGACCCAGTACTTC. The encoded protein is CASSMGLTGGGETQYF. The whole variable domain, filled in from reference TRBV19 and TRBJ2-5, reads DGGITQSPKYLFRKEGQNVTLSCEQNLNHDAMYWYRQDPGQGLRLIYYSQIVNDFQKGDIAEGYSVSREKKESFPLTVTSAQKNPTAFYLCASSMGLTGGGETQYFGPGTRLLVL.

The chain combines TRBV19 with TRBJ1-5; 9 positions agree with TRBD1. V was clipped by 5 bases and J by 7 bases; unmatched bases: 9. CDR3 length: 15 amino acids. CDR1 is LNHDA, CDR2 SQIVND, per germline (reference sequence). DNA for the CDR3: TGTGCCAGTAGTTCCTGGGACAGGGTAGGACAGCCCCAGCATTTT. Translating it yields CASSSWDRVGQPQHF.

This chain connects TRBV6-6 to TRBJ2-3; D is unresolved. Trimming cost V 5 bases and J 0 bases, with 9 bases left between them. This CDR3 contains 14 residues. Germline V gene lookup returns CDR1 MNHNY and CDR2 SVGAGI (reference sequence). The chain's CDR3 is CASSPGTSTDTQYF. DNA for the CDR3: TGTGCCAGCAGTCCGGGCACTAGCACAGATACGCAGTATTTT.

In its sample, this clone was seen a few times. The V gene is TRBV6-5, the J gene TRBJ1-6; 7 positions match TRBD1. The CDR3 is 16 residues long. J gave up 7 bases and V 2 bases, and 8 bases lay outside the gene matches. The V gene's germline CDR1 is MNHEY and CDR2 SVGAGI. The CDR3 region is CASSYGTVAANSPLHF. For the CDR3, the DNA is TGTGCCAGCAGTTACGGGACAGTGGCAGCGAATTCACCCCTCCACTTT.

The chain links TRBV4-2 to TRBJ1-3; no reliable D call. Trimming removed 1 base from V and 1 base from J, with 8 bases in between. Per germline, CDR1 LGHNA and CDR2 YNFKEQ. There are 15 residues in the CDR3. Here the CDR3 reads CASSQVGRSGNTIYF. The CDR3 DNA follows: TGTGCCAGCAGCCAAGTAGGGAGATCTGGAAACACCATATATTTT.

The rearrangement links TRBV7-8 to TRBJ2-5; D uncertain. The V and J ends lost 5 bases and 5 bases respectively, with 6 bases between them. Germline loops: CDR1 SGHVS, CDR2 FQNEAQ. The CDR3 contains 11 residues. CDR3 in amino acids: CASSHGETQYF. CDR3 in DNA: TGTGCCAGCAGCCATGGGGAGACCCAGTACTTC.

The chain has TRBV7-2 and TRBJ1-6; 8 bases are a match to TRBD1. The germline V gene encodes CDR1 SGHTA and CDR2 FQGNSA. This CDR3 is 15 amino acids long. The V segment lost 5 bases and the J segment 7 bases; nucleotides outside the gene matches: 7. This chain's CDR3 is CASSDGQGGNSPLHF. DNA of the CDR3: TGTGCCAGCAGCGATGGACAGGGTGGGAATTCACCCCTCCACTTT.

This clone came up once. The same CDR3 can be traced to other DNA sequences in this sample. V is TRBV14 and J is TRBJ2-1, with TRBD1 as a possible D gene (6 bases). Germline lookup yields CDR1 SGHDN and CDR2 FVKESK. The CDR3 spans 13 residues. Trimming took 1 base from V and 10 from J, leaving 11 bases between them. The CDR3 reads CASSQVRGGEQFF. CDR3 nucleotides: TGTGCCAGCAGCCAAGTCAGGGGCGGCGAGCAGTTCTTC.

The chain is built from TRBV5-1 and TRBJ1-2; a weak D match, TRBD1 (5 bases). This CDR3 has 12 residues. V lost 0 bases and J lost 5, with 5 bases in between. Germline CDR1 SGHRS, CDR2 YFSETQ. DNA for the CDR3: TGCGCCAGCAGCTTGGGACAGTATGGCTACACCTTC. Its protein product is CASSLGQYGYTF.

V gene TRBV5-4 combines with J gene TRBJ1-2, with D maybe TRBD1 (6 bases). The CDR3 extends over 16 amino acids. V was cut by 1 base and J by 4 bases, with 17 bases left in between. In germline, CDR1 is SGHNT, CDR2 YYREEE (reference sequence). The DNA for the CDR3 is TGTGCCAGCAGCTTGAACGTCGGGGGCGCCGGCTATGGCTACACCTTC. Its protein is CASSLNVGGAGYGYTF. The whole variable domain, filled in from reference TRBV5-4 and TRBJ1-2, reads ETGVTQSPTHLIKTRGQQVTLRCSSQSGHNTVSWYQQALGQGPQFIFQYYREEENGRGNFPPRFSGLQFPNYSSELNVNALELDDSALYLCASSLNVGGAGYGYTFGSGTRLTVV.

CDR3 coding DNA: TGTGCCAGCAGCACGCTAGCGGGCAAATCCTACGAGCAGTACTTC. Translation gives CASSTLAGKSYEQYF. This chain links TRBV7-9 with TRBJ2-7; 8 bases map to TRBD2. Looked up from germline, CDR1 is SEHNR and CDR2 is FQNEAQ (reference sequence). The CDR3 runs 15 residues. The V gene end was trimmed by 5 bases and the J gene end by 1 base; junction bases not matched to a gene: 7.

The chain uses TRBV7-9 and TRBJ2-5; 8 bases match TRBD1. Germline CDR1 is SEHNR and CDR2 is FQNEAQ (reference sequence). Germline trimming cut 4 bases from V and 5 bases from J; bases unmatched to any gene: 9. The CDR3 is made up of 15 amino acids. CDR3 loop: CASSYSGGLGETQYF. CDR3 sequence (DNA): TGTGCCAGCAGCTATTCAGGGGGCTTAGGGGAGACCCAGTACTTC.

V gene TRBV6-1 combines with J gene TRBJ1-6; D gene uncertain. CDR3 length: 12 amino acids. CDR1 is MNHNS and CDR2 is SASEGT in the germline V gene. Trimming stripped 2 bases from V and 8 bases from J, with 4 bases between. CDR3 DNA sequence: TGTGCCAGCAGTGAAATGGATTCACCCCTCCACTTT. This translates into CASSEMDSPLHF.

This clone was counted a few times. The chain joins TRBV6-5 to TRBJ2-7, with D unresolved. Germline CDR1 and CDR2: MNHEY and SVGAGI. The CDR3 contains 14 residues. Trimming shortened V by 0 bases and J by 3 bases, and 9 bases separated the two germline ends. CDR3 sequence reads: CASSYSFLSYEQYF. In nucleotides, the CDR3 is TGTGCCAGCAGTTACTCTTTCTTGAGCTACGAGCAGTACTTC.

This chain links TRBV18 with TRBJ2-7; 10 nucleotides match TRBD1. There are 17 residues in the CDR3. J was trimmed by 5 bases and V by 1 base; bases with no gene match: 11. In germline, CDR1 is KGHSH, CDR2 LQKENI. The CDR3 nucleotides are TGTGCCAGCTCACCACTAGGGACAGGGGTAGGATCTAACGAGCAGTACTTC. Protein: CASSPLGTGVGSNEQYF.

This clone was observed a few times. The genes are TRBV28 and TRBJ2-5; tentative D call: TRBD2 (6 bases). Looked up from germline, CDR1 is MDHEN and CDR2 is SYDVKM. Trimming removed 4 bases at V and 5 bases at J, with 23 bases between. This CDR3 comprises 17 residues. CDR3 coding DNA: TGTGCCAGCAGTTCGGGGCTACGGGGGAGAGGTACGGAGACCCAGTACTTC. This sequence encodes CASSSGLRGRGTETQYF.